The rows below give T cell receptor beta chains drawn from one sample of a study of CD8 T cells in ankylosing spondylitis. TCRdb itself ran the 5' RACE reads through MiXCR, one entry per CDR3 protein. The profile shows a few hundred thousand distinct CDR3 sequences, more than 15% of them singletons. Sequencing was performed on blood, either unsorted or a sorted T cell fraction (not recorded which). These receptors all stem from a male donor with ankylosing spondylitis or in good health (not recorded which). Both conserved end residues are part of each CDR3. Each record gives: clone size, D gene, V gene, J gene, CDR3 protein, CDR3 DNA. D genes are given only for firm matches. Clone size is given for some rows only: seen once, a few or many times, or a class if the clone is expanded.

>few|NA|TRBV27|TRBJ1-5
CASSFGRMNQPQHF
TGTGCCAGCAGTTTCGGACGGATGAATCAGCCCCAGCATTTT
>NA|TRBD2|TRBV12-3/TRBV12-4|TRBJ2-5
CASSLRLAGGYNQETQYF
TGTGCCAGCAGTTTGAGGCTAGCGGGAGGCTACAACCAAGAGACCCAGTACTTC
>NA|NA|TRBV21-1|TRBJ2-5
CASSKGGRDGQETQYF
TGTGCCAGCAGCAAAGGGGGCAGGGACGGGCAAGAGACCCAGTACTTC
>NA|TRBD2|TRBV5-1|TRBJ2-3
CASSGTGTMSTDTQYF
TGCGCCAGCAGCGGGACCGGGACTATGAGCACAGATACGCAGTATTTT
>many|NA|TRBV29-1|TRBJ2-7
CSVAPGTPSYEQYF
TGCAGCGTTGCCCCCGGGACCCCCTCCTACGAGCAGTACTTC
>many|NA|TRBV27|TRBJ2-3
CASSPRSDTQYF
TGTGCCAGCAGTCCGAGGAGCGATACGCAGTATTTT
>few|NA|TRBV29-1|TRBJ2-1
CSVEDLGSSSYNEQFF
TGCAGCGTTGAAGATCTTGGCTCAAGCTCCTACAATGAGCAGTTCTTC
>NA|TRBD2|TRBV4-2|TRBJ2-7
CASSQDLLAGGPREQYF
TGTGCCAGCAGCCAAGACCTACTAGCGGGAGGGCCGAGGGAGCAGTACTTC
>few|NA|TRBV21-1|TRBJ2-3
CASSARDRGPADTQYF
TGTGCCAGCAGCGCGAGAGACAGGGGACCGGCAGATACGCAGTATTTT
>few|NA|TRBV5-5|TRBJ2-7
CASSLGAGVAYEQYF
TGTGCCAGCAGCTTGGGGGCAGGGGTTGCCTACGAGCAGTACTTC
>few|NA|TRBV27|TRBJ2-2
CASSLYRVRLSNTGELFF
TGTGCCAGCAGTTTGTATCGGGTTCGCCTTTCGAACACCGGGGAGCTGTTTTTT
>few|TRBD1|TRBV7-9|TRBJ2-4
CASSLAAGQGYENIQYF
TGTGCCAGCAGCTTAGCCGCCGGACAGGGATACGAAAACATTCAGTACTTC
>NA|TRBD1|TRBV12-3/TRBV12-4|TRBJ1-4
CASSPRDRARNEKLFF
TGTGCCAGCAGTCCCCGGGACAGGGCTCGCAATGAAAAACTGTTTTTT
>NA|TRBD2|TRBV20-1|TRBJ2-7
CSARVGGRVTYEQYF
TGCAGTGCTAGAGTAGGCGGGAGGGTCACCTACGAGCAGTACTTC
>NA|NA|TRBV20-1|TRBJ2-7
CSARDDAPEQYF
TGCAGTGCTAGAGATGACGCCCCCGAGCAGTACTTC
>many|NA|TRBV12-3/TRBV12-4|TRBJ1-5
CASSPGGLGSNQPQHF
TGTGCCAGCAGTCCCGGAGGGTTGGGGAGCAATCAGCCCCAGCATTTT
>NA|TRBD2|TRBV9|TRBJ2-3
CASSFNPGTSGTDTQYF
TGTGCCAGCAGTTTCAATCCCGGGACTAGCGGGACAGATACGCAGTATTTT
>NA|TRBD2|TRBV12-3/TRBV12-4|TRBJ2-7
CASSPSASGSGEQYF
TGTGCCAGCAGCCCTTCGGCTAGCGGGAGTGGCGAGCAGTACTTC
>NA|NA|TRBV12-3/TRBV12-4|TRBJ1-6
CATQRGSPLHF
TGTGCCACCCAACGAGGTTCACCCCTCCACTTT
>many|NA|TRBV4-3|TRBJ1-3
CASSQGRASGNTIYF
TGCGCCAGCAGCCAAGGGAGGGCTTCTGGAAACACCATATATTTT